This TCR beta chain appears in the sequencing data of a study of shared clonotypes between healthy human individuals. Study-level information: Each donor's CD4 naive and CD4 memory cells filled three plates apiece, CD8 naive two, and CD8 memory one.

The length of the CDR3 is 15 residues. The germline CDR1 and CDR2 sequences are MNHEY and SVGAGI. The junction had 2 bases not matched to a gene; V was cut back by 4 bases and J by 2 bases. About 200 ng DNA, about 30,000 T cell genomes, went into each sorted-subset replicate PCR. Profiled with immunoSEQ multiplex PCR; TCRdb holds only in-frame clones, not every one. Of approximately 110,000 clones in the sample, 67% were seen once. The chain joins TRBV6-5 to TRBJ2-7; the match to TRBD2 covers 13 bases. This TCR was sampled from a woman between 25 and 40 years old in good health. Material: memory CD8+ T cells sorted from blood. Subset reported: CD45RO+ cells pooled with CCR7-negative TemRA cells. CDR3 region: CASSSGLAGAYEQYF. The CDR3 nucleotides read TGTGCCAGCAGTTCAGGACTAGCGGGAGCCTACGAGCAGTACTTC.